These 8 T cell receptor beta chains came from one sample sequenced in a study of shared clonotypes between healthy human individuals. Repertoires were generated with immunoSEQ multiplex PCR, while TCRdb's copy carries only in-frame clones and drops some. In the table there are roughly 2,300,000 clones, 85% to 95% of which are singletons. Sequencing was performed on naive CD4+ T cells from PBMCs. Subset noted: CD45RA+ positively selected. Receptors originate from a man between 18 and 29 years old in good health. Some clones in this sample may be carry-over from other donors' samples.

The V and J genes are TRBV5-1 and TRBJ1-1; weak D call: TRBD1 (5 bases). Germline CDR1 reads SGHRS; CDR2 reads YFSETQ. The ends were cut back, 2 bases at V and 0 bases at J, with 11 bases in the middle. The CDR3 is 15 residues long. CDR3 nucleotide sequence: TGCGCCAGCAGCTTATCTCGCAGGGTGAACACTGAAGCTTTCTTT. It encodes CASSLSRRVNTEAFF.

This clone was observed a single time. This chain joins TRBV18 and TRBJ1-1; possibly TRBD1 for D (5 bases). CDR1 and CDR2 (germline): KGHSH, LQKENI. The CDR3 runs 14 residues. Trimming left V 2 bases short and J 11 bases short, with 18 bases between. DNA for the CDR3: TGTGCCAGCTCACCATTCGGAAGAGACAGTCAGGCTTTCTTT. This translates into CASSPFGRDSQAFF.

CDR3 in amino acids: CASSRIQVKETQYF. The CDR3 bases are TGTGCCAGCAGCCGAATACAGGTTAAGGAGACCCAGTACTTC. The chain joins TRBV11-2 to TRBJ2-5, with a weak D call TRBD1 (5 bases). Germline CDR1 and CDR2: SGHAT and FQNNGV. V was shortened by 5 bases and J by 5 bases, with 15 bases between the two germline ends. This CDR3 comprises 14 residues.

This clone has only one observation. The gene calls are TRBV27 and TRBJ1-2, with 7 bases matching TRBD1. J was trimmed by 5 bases and V by 5 bases; bases with no gene match: 11. The CDR3 is 15 residues long. Germline V gene data show CDR1 as MNHEY and CDR2 as SMNVEV (reference sequence). The CDR3 protein is CASSPQATGRYGYTF. The CDR3 coding sequence is TGTGCCAGCAGTCCCCAGGCGACAGGGAGGTATGGCTACACCTTC.

CDR3 DNA sequence: TGTGCCAGCTCACCACTGATTCGACAAGTAGGGAACACTGAAGCTTTCTTT. Protein: CASSPLIRQVGNTEAFF. The V gene is TRBV18, the J gene TRBJ1-1; D is uncertain. This CDR3 is 17 amino acids long. The V end was cut by 1 base, the J end by 1 base, with 16 bases between. The germline V gene has CDR1 KGHSH and CDR2 LQKENI.

CDR3 residues: CATSRVAWQNQPQHF. In DNA, the CDR3 is TGTGCCACCAGCAGAGTAGCTTGGCAGAATCAGCCCCAGCATTTT. V and J are TRBV15 and TRBJ1-5; no reliable D call. Germline CDR1 reads LNHNV; CDR2 reads YYDKDF (reference sequence). The CDR3 length is 15 residues. Trimming took off 1 base at V and 4 bases at J, with 11 bases between the two ends. Looking up the rest from reference TRBV15 and TRBJ1-5 gives the full variable domain: DAMVIQNPRYQVTQFGKPVTLSCSQTLNHNVMYWYQQKSSQAPKLLFHYYDKDFNNEADTPDNFQSRRPNTSFCFLDIRSPGLGDTAMYLCATSRVAWQNQPQHFGDGTRLSIL.

A remark on this clone: The same CDR3 also results from other DNA sequences found in this sample. This chain connects TRBV20-1 to TRBJ2-5; TRBD2 is a possible D gene (6 bases). CDR1 DFQATT and CDR2 SNEGSKA come from the germline V gene (reference sequence). The CDR3 covers 10 residues. V was shortened by 6 bases and J by 5 bases, with 7 bases between the two germline ends. The CDR3: CSASGETQYF. The CDR3 nucleotides are TGCAGTGCAAGCGGGGAGACCCAGTACTTC.

Points on this clone: Other nucleotide sequences in the sample specify the same CDR3. The rearrangement uses TRBV7-9 and TRBJ2-7; D not certain. This CDR3 is built from 12 residues. Germline loops: CDR1 SEHNR, CDR2 FQNEAQ (reference sequence). V lost 3 bases to trimming and J lost 4 bases, with 7 bases between them. The CDR3 DNA reads TGTGCCAGCAGCTTTAGTTCGTACGAGCAGTACTTC. Amino acids: CASSFSSYEQYF.